This T cell receptor beta chain originates from a study of kidney transplant recipient with SARS-CoV-2 infection. One entry per CDR3 protein, called by TCRdb with MiXCR from the reads. Of about 250,000 distinct CDR3 sequences in the sample, less than 35% are singletons; the top ten hold more than 6.5%. This clonotype was counted at least ten times. The trim removed 5 bases at V and 2 bases at J, leaving 3 bases unmatched. The CDR3 totals 14 residues. The germline gives CDR1 MNHEY, CDR2 SVGAGI. This clonotype was sampled from a male patient younger than 45 who had COVID-19 and was a kidney transplant recipient. The T cells may partly be graft donor cells. Material: a blood sample, obtained at baseline and on day 111 from a kidney transplant recipient. The rearrangement uses TRBV6-5 and TRBJ1-3; 7 nucleotides line up with TRBD1. CDR3 sequence: CASSDGTAGNTIYF. The CDR3 DNA follows: TGTGCCAGCAGTGACGGGACAGCTGGAAACACCATATATTTT.